A single sample is the source of the 6 T cell receptor beta chains below, sequenced in a study of cytomegalovirus exposure and HLA in healthy donors. Sequencing used immunoSEQ multiplex PCR; TCRdb keeps in-frame clones, though not all of them. The data contain under 150,000 clones, 70% to 90% of them singletons. The sequenced material came from PBMCs. Receptors originate from a man aged 18 to 30 in good health and CMV-seropositive.

The J gene is TRBJ1-1, the V gene TRBV10-2; D uncertain. The CDR3 runs 11 residues. V was trimmed by 6 bases and J by 3 bases, leaving 5 bases between them. CDR1 is WSHSY and CDR2 is SAAADI in the germline V gene. The CDR3 loop is CASRRDTEAFF. As DNA, the CDR3 is TGCGCCAGCAGGAGGGACACTGAAGCTTTCTTT.

This chain links TRBV9 with TRBJ1-1, with TRBD1 matching 8 bases. J gave up 4 bases and V 2 bases, and 1 base lay outside the gene matches. This CDR3 has 13 residues. Germline V lookup: CDR1 SGDLS, CDR2 YYNGEE. Written as DNA, the CDR3 is TGTGCCAGCAGCGTGCAGGGGGCCACTGAAGCTTTCTTT. This encodes CASSVQGATEAFF.

The chain links TRBV5-1 to TRBJ2-3; 7 nucleotides agree with TRBD2. After removal of 4 bases from V and 4 bases from J, the junction contained 6 bases not matched to a gene. CDR1 is SGHRS, CDR2 YFSETQ, per germline. The CDR3 spans 14 residues. CDR3 bases: TGCGCCAGCAGCGCCGCGGGAGTTCCAGATACGCAGTATTTT. The encoded protein is CASSAAGVPDTQYF.

The V and J genes are TRBV11-2 and TRBJ2-7, with 7 bases aligning to TRBD1. V shed 4 bases, J shed 6 bases, and the junction held 6 bases outside the gene matches. This CDR3 contains 13 residues. The germline CDR1 and CDR2 sequences are SGHAT and FQNNGV. CDR3 in DNA: TGTGCCAGCAGCTCCGCTCACAGGGGCGAGCAGTACTTC. It yields the protein CASSSAHRGEQYF.

J is TRBJ2-3 and V is TRBV30; TRBD2 matches 8 bases. Trimming cost V 1 base and J 2 bases; bases outside gene matches: 8. The germline V gene has CDR1 GTSNPN and CDR2 SVGIG (reference sequence). The CDR3 extends over 16 amino acids. The CDR3 loop is CAWSAGAGGLTDTQYF. For the CDR3, the DNA is TGTGCCTGGAGTGCGGGGGCGGGGGGCCTCACAGATACGCAGTATTTT.

CDR3 sequence reads: CATKSRDSIISTDTQYF. CDR3 sequence (DNA): TGTGCCACCAAGTCGCGGGACAGCATCATTAGCACAGATACGCAGTATTTT. The chain uses TRBV19 and TRBJ2-3; TRBD1 is a possible D gene (7 bases). V lost 10 bases, J lost 0 bases, and 23 bases lay in between. The CDR3 extends over 17 amino acids. CDR1 is LNHDA and CDR2 is SQIVND in the germline V gene (reference sequence).